Below, 22 T cell receptor beta chains from the same sample are listed, as sequenced in a study of high-grade serous ovarian cancer treatment subgroups. Tumor tissue was taken before any definitive surgery or chemotherapy was given. The repertoire was sequenced with immunoSEQ multiplex PCR; TCRdb's copy has only in-frame clones and lacks some. The sample yields some 640 clones, about 80% seen once. Sequenced sample: tumor tissue. Source of these receptors: a human donor with high-grade serous ovarian cancer.

CDR3 nucleotides: TGTGCCATCAGTGACAGGGGCGACTCTGGAAACACCATATATTTT. It translates to CAISDRGDSGNTIYF. V gene TRBV10-3 combines with J gene TRBJ1-3; the D gene is possibly TRBD1 (6 bases). The CDR3 consists of 15 residues. CDR1 is ENHRY and CDR2 is SYGVKD in the germline V gene. The germline V and J ends were trimmed by 3 bases and 0 bases, with 9 bases remaining between them.

The chain employs TRBV6-6 and TRBJ1-4; no reliable D call. Trimming removed 7 bases from V and 0 bases from J, with 6 bases in between. Germline V lookup: CDR1 MNHNY, CDR2 SVGAGI (reference sequence). CDR3 length: 13 residues. The CDR3 DNA reads as TGTGCCAGCAACGGCGCAACTAATGAAAAACTGTTTTTT. Its translation is CASNGATNEKLFF.

The rearrangement links TRBV7-2 to TRBJ2-3; no reliable D call. Germline V CDR1 and CDR2: SGHTA, FQGNSA. The CDR3 has 15 residues. Deletions cut 8 bases from V and 0 bases from J, with 15 bases between. The DNA for the CDR3 is TGTGCCAGCGTCACGGCACCTTCTAGCACAGATACGCAGTATTTT. This sequence encodes CASVTAPSSTDTQYF.

The chain has TRBV19 and TRBJ2-5; maybe TRBD2 (5 bases). Trimming removed 7 bases at V and 3 bases at J, with 12 bases between. Looked up from germline, CDR1 is LNHDA and CDR2 is SQIVND (reference sequence). The CDR3 sequence is 13 residues long. The CDR3 DNA reads as TGTGCCAGTAAGGTGGTGGGAGAAGAGACCCAGTACTTC. This sequence encodes CASKVVGEETQYF.

The chain carries TRBV28 and TRBJ2-3; D is possibly TRBD1 (6 bases). V lost 10 bases and J lost 0, with 14 bases in between. CDR3 length: 14 amino acids. CDR1 and CDR2 (germline): MDHEN, SYDVKM. The chain's CDR3 is CATVDRTSTDTQYF. In nucleotides, the CDR3 is TGTGCCACCGTCGACAGGACGAGCACAGATACGCAGTATTTT. Full variable domain (remainder filled in from reference TRBV28 and TRBJ2-3): DVKVTQSSRYLVKRTGEKVFLECVQDMDHENMFWYRQDPGLGLRLIYFSYDVKMKEKGDIPEGYSVSREKKERFSLILESASTNQTSMYLCATVDRTSTDTQYFGPGTRLTVL.

This clone turned up a few times. The chain uses TRBV4-1 and TRBJ1-5; unclear D gene. Trimming removed 0 bases at V and 2 bases at J, with 14 bases between. Germline-derived CDR1 and CDR2 are MGHRA and YSYEKL. The CDR3 length is 17 residues. CDR3 coding DNA: TGCGCCAGCAGCCAAGATGGATACCAGCAGCGCAATCAGCCCCAGCATTTT. It translates to CASSQDGYQQRNQPQHF.

The chain links TRBV19 to TRBJ1-6, with no clear D. CDR1 LNHDA and CDR2 SQIVND come from the germline V gene (reference sequence). CDR3 length: 19 residues. Trimming shortened V by 3 bases and J by 0 bases, and 18 bases separated the two germline ends. This CDR3 is CASSIRRAAFSSYNSPLHF. For the CDR3, the DNA is TGTGCCAGTAGTATCCGGAGGGCAGCATTCAGCTCCTATAATTCACCCCTCCACTTT.

V usage is TRBV7-8 and J usage is TRBJ2-2; D gene uncertain. Germline CDR1 and CDR2: SGHVS and FQNEAQ. The V and J ends lost 3 bases and 6 bases respectively, with 8 bases between them. The CDR3 is 13 residues long. The DNA of the CDR3 is TGTGCCAGCAGCTTCGTTGGAGCCGGGGAGCTGTTTTTT. Residues: CASSFVGAGELFF.

The chain combines TRBV7-9 with TRBJ2-5; tentatively, D is TRBD1 (5 bases). CDR1 SEHNR and CDR2 FQNEAQ come from the germline V gene (reference sequence). The CDR3 is made up of 15 amino acids. V dropped 1 base and J dropped 2 bases, with 11 bases sitting between them. The CDR3 here is CASSLVWGSQETQYF. The CDR3 DNA sequence: TGTGCCAGCAGCTTAGTATGGGGCAGTCAAGAGACCCAGTACTTC.

J is TRBJ2-5 and V is TRBV19; D call uncertain. Per the germline V gene, CDR1 is LNHDA and CDR2 is SQIVND (reference sequence). V was clipped by 4 bases and J by 7 bases, with 13 bases between them. The CDR3 length is 13 residues. CDR3 sequence reads: CASSTTDPGTQYF. CDR3 DNA: TGTGCCAGTAGTACAACAGATCCTGGGACCCAGTACTTC.

As concerns this clone: The junction and the germline gene differ at one end; a read error may be behind it. The V and J genes are TRBV7-9 and TRBJ1-4; D is undetermined. The CDR3 extends over 11 amino acids. Germline V gene sequence: CDR1 SEHNR, CDR2 FQNEAQ (reference sequence). DNA for the CDR3: TGTGCCAGCAGCGAGGGTCTTAATCGGGTTTTT. Translation: CASSEGLNRVF.

As DNA, the CDR3 is TGTGCCAGCTCCCCCGGGACTAGCGATTACAATGAGCAGTTCTTC. Protein product: CASSPGTSDYNEQFF. The chain couples TRBV18 to TRBJ2-1, with TRBD2 matching over 10 bases. There are 15 residues in the CDR3. CDR1 and CDR2 (germline): KGHSH, LQKENI. Trimming took 6 bases from V and 4 from J; bases not matched to a gene: 6.

The gene calls are TRBV4-1 and TRBJ2-2; D gene unclear. The CDR3 has 13 residues. Per germline, CDR1 MGHRA and CDR2 YSYEKL. Trimming removed 0 bases at V and 6 bases at J, with 5 bases between. The CDR3 spells CASSQDPAGELFF. CDR3 in DNA: TGCGCCAGCAGCCAAGATCCTGCCGGGGAGCTGTTTTTT.

The J gene is TRBJ2-2, the V gene TRBV28, with D perhaps matching TRBD1 (5 bases). This CDR3 contains 14 residues. Germline assignment: CDR1 MDHEN and CDR2 SYDVKM. Trimming removed 6 bases at V and 5 bases at J, with 13 bases between. The CDR3 is CASSSGLETGELFF. In nucleotides, the CDR3 is TGTGCCAGCAGCTCAGGGCTGGAAACCGGGGAGCTGTTTTTT.

This chain links TRBV7-4 with TRBJ2-1, with 11 bases aligning to TRBD2. CDR3 length: 14 residues. V lost 6 bases and J lost 8; bases outside the gene matches: 6. Germline CDR1 reads SGHVT; CDR2 reads SQSDAQ. The CDR3 DNA reads as TGTGCCAGCAGGGTTCTAGCGGGAGGCCATGAGCAGTTCTTC. It yields the protein CASRVLAGGHEQFF.

J is TRBJ1-1 and V is TRBV6-1; tentatively, D is TRBD1 (6 bases). Looked up from germline, CDR1 is MNHNS and CDR2 is SASEGT. The CDR3 has 14 amino acids. Trimming took 6 bases from V and 0 from J, leaving 11 bases between them. This CDR3 is CASRPGHLNTEAFF. CDR3 nucleotides: TGTGCCAGCAGGCCGGGACACTTGAACACTGAAGCTTTCTTT.

This chain joins TRBV27 and TRBJ2-7; D perhaps matches TRBD2 (6 bases). The CDR3 length is 14 residues. CDR1 is MNHEY, CDR2 SMNVEV, per germline (reference sequence). Trimming took 3 bases from V and 1 from J, leaving 10 bases between them. DNA of the CDR3: TGTGCCAGCAGTTTGGTAGCGGAGTCCTACGAGCAGTACTTC. Its protein product is CASSLVAESYEQYF.

This clone was observed a handful of times. This chain links TRBV7-9 with TRBJ2-7; 10 bases are a match to TRBD2. Trimming removed 1 base from V and 4 bases from J; junction bases left unmatched: 4. Germline V gene data show CDR1 as SEHNR and CDR2 as FQNEAQ (reference sequence). The CDR3 has 15 residues. This CDR3 reads CASSLEASGSYEQYF. In DNA form, the CDR3 reads TGTGCCAGCAGCTTAGAGGCTAGCGGGAGTTACGAGCAGTACTTC.

The sample holds one count of this clone. J is TRBJ2-1 and V is TRBV4-2; TRBD2 aligns across 7 bases. Trimming at V came to 5 bases and at J to 6 bases, leaving 10 bases not matched to a gene. Germline loops: CDR1 LGHNA, CDR2 YNFKEQ. CDR3 length: 15 residues. The CDR3 bases are TGTGCCAGCAGCTACCGGGGGGAGGCGTCCAATGAGCAGTTCTTC. As protein: CASSYRGEASNEQFF.

This chain joins TRBV28 and TRBJ1-2; D gene ambiguous. In germline, CDR1 is MDHEN, CDR2 SYDVKM. Trimming stripped 5 bases from V and 2 bases from J, with 6 bases between. The CDR3 runs to 12 residues. In DNA form, the CDR3 reads TGTGCCAGCAGTCTCCCCAACTATGGCTACACCTTC. Protein product: CASSLPNYGYTF.

This clone appeared a few times. This sequence joins TRBV28 and TRBJ2-1; no firm D call. Germline CDR1 and CDR2: MDHEN and SYDVKM. Trimming took off 2 bases at V and 2 bases at J, with 13 bases between the two ends. There are 16 residues in the CDR3. CDR3 residues: CASSLISDDPYNEQFF. For the CDR3, the DNA is TGTGCCAGCAGTTTAATCTCCGACGACCCCTACAATGAGCAGTTCTTC.

The V and J genes are TRBV19 and TRBJ1-1; D not certain. The germline CDR1 and CDR2 sequences are LNHDA and SQIVND (reference sequence). This CDR3 has 13 residues. Trimming left V 2 bases short and J 1 base short, with 5 bases between. The CDR3 DNA sequence: TGTGCCAGTAGTATAAAGGGGAACACTGAAGCTTTCTTT. Protein: CASSIKGNTEAFF.